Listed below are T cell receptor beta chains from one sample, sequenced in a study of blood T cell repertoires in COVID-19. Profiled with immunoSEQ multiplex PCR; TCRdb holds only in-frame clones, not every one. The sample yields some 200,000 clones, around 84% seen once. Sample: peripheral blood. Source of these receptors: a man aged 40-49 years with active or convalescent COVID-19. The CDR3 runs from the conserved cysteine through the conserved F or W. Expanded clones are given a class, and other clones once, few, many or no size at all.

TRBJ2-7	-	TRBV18	CASSPPGQGGDEQYF
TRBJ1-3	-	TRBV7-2	CASSLMTGMSGNTIYF
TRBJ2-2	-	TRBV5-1	CASSLGQGRHTGELFF
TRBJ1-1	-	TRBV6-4	CASSGQGRDTEAFF
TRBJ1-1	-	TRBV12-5	CASGLDRLMNTEAFF
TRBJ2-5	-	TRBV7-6	CAIALSGLGETQYF
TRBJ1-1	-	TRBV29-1	CSAPDRGDTEAFF
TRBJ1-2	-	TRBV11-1	CASSRDRLDYGYTF
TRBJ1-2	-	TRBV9	CASSVDGGVVSYTF
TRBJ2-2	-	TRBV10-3	CAISDRVAGELFF
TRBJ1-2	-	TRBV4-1	CASSQDHGQPNGYTF
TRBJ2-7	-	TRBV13	CASSSDFYEQYF
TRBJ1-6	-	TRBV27	CASSFRLGNSPLHF
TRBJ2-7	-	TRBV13	CASSYWDRGSGEQYF
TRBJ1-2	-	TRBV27	CASRQTGTSYGYTF
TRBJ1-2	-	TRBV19	CASSRQAYGYTF
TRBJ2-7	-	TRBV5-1	CASSGTGGLYEQYF
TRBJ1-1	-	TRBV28	CASRSLGHLNTEAFF
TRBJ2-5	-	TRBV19	CASSMSTRETQYF
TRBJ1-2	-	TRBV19	CASSIGRDRGRYTF
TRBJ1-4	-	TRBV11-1	CASSLGTGIEKLFF
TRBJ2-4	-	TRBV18	CASSPARSDIQYF
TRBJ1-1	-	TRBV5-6	CASSLAGTGGLNTEAFF
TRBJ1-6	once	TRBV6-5	CASGPLGGLNSPLHF
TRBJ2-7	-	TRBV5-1	CASSPGQGAGEQYF
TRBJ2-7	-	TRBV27	CASSLVGGTSYEQYF
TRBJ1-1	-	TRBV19	CASSTFQTAVNTEAFF
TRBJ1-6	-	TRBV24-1	CATSDSRQGGNSPLHF
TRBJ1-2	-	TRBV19	CASSAPGDLYGYTF
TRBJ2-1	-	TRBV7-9	CASSLVLYNEQFF
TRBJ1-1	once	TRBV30	CAWSVTGGMNTEAFF
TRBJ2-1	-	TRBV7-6	CASSRTGIYNEQFF
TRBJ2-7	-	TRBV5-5	CASSGTDYEQYF
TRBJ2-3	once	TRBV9	CASSVSGGGGEDTQYF
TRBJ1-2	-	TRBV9	CASSVGGGDRVDGYTF
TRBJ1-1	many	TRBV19	CASSTWLEGLNTEAFF
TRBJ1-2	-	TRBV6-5	CASRKPGQIYGYTF
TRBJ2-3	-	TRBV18	CASSLLLQGVTDTQYF
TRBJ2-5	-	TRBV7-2	CASSYGQLETQYF
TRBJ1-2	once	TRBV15	CATSRELERSNYGYTF
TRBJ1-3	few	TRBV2	CASSPGEGNTIYF
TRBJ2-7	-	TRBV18	CASSPPVAGAAEQYF
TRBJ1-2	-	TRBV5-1	CATDKQGESNGGGYTF
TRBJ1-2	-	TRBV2	CASSEAAGFSYTF
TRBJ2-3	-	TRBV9	CASSPNRVDTQYF
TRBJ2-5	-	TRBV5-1	CASREGSETQYF
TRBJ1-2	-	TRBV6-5	CASSSDRNYGYTF